The present entry profiles one T cell receptor (beta chain) with its context. Generation of TCR beta libraries used UMI-labeled 5' RACE. TCRdb reanalyzed the 5' RACE reads, giving one entry per CDR3 protein sequence and no DNA. The sample's table shows some 10,000 distinct CDR3 sequences. The data are from a study of human CD8 memory T cell subsets. The source material was CD8+ stem-like memory T cells (TSCM and TCM) sorted from PBMCs. Subset specified: stem-like memory CD8 T cells (TSTEM), CCR7+ PD-1- TIGIT-. The receptor's source is a human donor in good health.

CDR3: CASSVVLNTEAFF. V and J are TRBV9 and TRBJ1-1. CDR3 length: 13 amino acids. Germline lookup yields CDR1 SGDLS and CDR2 YYNGEE. The entire variable domain, with the rest obtained from reference TRBV9 and TRBJ1-1, is as follows: DSGVTQTPKHLITATGQRVTLRCSPRSGDLSVYWYQQSLDQGLQFLIQYYNGEERAKGNILERFSAQQFPDLHSELNLSSLELGDSALYFCASSVVLNTEAFFGQGTRLTVV.